A selection of T cell receptor beta chains follows, all from one sample in a study of cytomegalovirus exposure and HLA in healthy donors. Method: immunoSEQ multiplex PCR; TCRdb's copy keeps in-frame clones and lacks some. The sample records 220,000 or so clones, 75% to 85% being singletons. Source material: PBMCs. The source of these receptors is a woman aged 40 to 50 in good health and CMV-seronegative. Both conserved end residues are part of each CDR3. Fields, in order: clone size, V gene, CDR3 length, J gene, CDR3 protein. Clone size is not always given. Where it is, it says once, few, many or a class for expanded clones.

abundance: .
v_gene: TRBV5-1
len: 14
j_gene: TRBJ1-6
CDR3aa: CASSLVAAASPLHF

abundance: .
v_gene: TRBV25-1
len: 14
j_gene: TRBJ2-5
CDR3aa: CASSVRQVQETQYF

abundance: many
v_gene: TRBV9
len: 17
j_gene: TRBJ2-3
CDR3aa: CASSVAELAGGTDTQYF

abundance: .
v_gene: TRBV5-1
len: 13
j_gene: TRBJ2-1
CDR3aa: CASSGDSYNEQFF

abundance: .
v_gene: TRBV28
len: 17
j_gene: TRBJ1-3
CDR3aa: CASSFPGQGDSGNTIYF

abundance: .
v_gene: TRBV5-1
len: 17
j_gene: TRBJ2-5
CDR3aa: CASSLANGIGGKETQYF

abundance: .
v_gene: TRBV27
len: 16
j_gene: TRBJ2-7
CDR3aa: CASSLRLGQGFYEQYF

abundance: .
v_gene: TRBV10-2
len: 17
j_gene: TRBJ2-3
CDR3aa: CASFRTGGQGNTDTQYF

abundance: .
v_gene: TRBV19
len: 15
j_gene: TRBJ1-1
CDR3aa: CASSISGYENTEAFF

abundance: .
v_gene: TRBV11-2
len: 17
j_gene: TRBJ2-5
CDR3aa: CASSSKPGLAGQETQYF

abundance: .
v_gene: TRBV11-2
len: 14
j_gene: TRBJ2-7
CDR3aa: CASSATGVSHEQYF

abundance: .
v_gene: TRBV19
len: 17
j_gene: TRBJ1-2
CDR3aa: CASSIDSRALGAYGYTF

abundance: .
v_gene: TRBV5-1
len: 14
j_gene: TRBJ2-3
CDR3aa: CASRAGGPTDTQYF